The rows below give T cell receptor beta chains drawn from one sample of a study of CD8 T cells in Susac syndrome. TCRdb fed the immunoSEQ multiplex PCR reads into MiXCR, producing one record per CDR3 protein. The sample consists of around 190,000 distinct CDR3 sequences, 94% of them appearing once. The specimen sequenced was CD4+ T cells from PBMCs. The receptor set was obtained from a human donor with Susac syndrome. Each CDR3 is given without its conserved first and last residue. The order of the fields is V gene, clone size, J gene, CDR3 protein. Where a row states a size, it is once, few, many or the class of an expanded clone; other rows omit it.

>TRBV12-3/TRBV12-4|NA|TRBJ1-1
ASSLTRGGVGGTEAF
>TRBV13|NA|TRBJ2-5
ASSRTGLGETQY
>TRBV2|NA|TRBJ1-1
ASSRQGRNTEAF
>TRBV12-3/TRBV12-4|NA|TRBJ1-1
ASSSGTFNAEAF
>TRBV6-5|NA|TRBJ1-1
ASSWGGAVNTEAF
>TRBV25-1|NA|TRBJ2-1
ASSEPGREEF
>TRBV11-1|NA|TRBJ2-7
ASSFRTGGGTYEQY
>TRBV9|NA|TRBJ2-1
ASSVGQDNEQF
>TRBV18|NA|TRBJ1-1
ASSPPVSAEAF
>TRBV10-3|NA|TRBJ2-5
AIGTSGTLQETQY
>TRBV18|NA|TRBJ1-1
ASSVSGVSTEAF
>TRBV2|NA|TRBJ1-1
ASSEGVRTEAF
>TRBV20-1|NA|TRBJ2-5
SAWTGGETQY
>TRBV20-1|NA|TRBJ1-2
IGGQGYYGYT
>TRBV7-7|NA|TRBJ2-3
ASSLQVADTQY
>TRBV2|NA|TRBJ2-3
ASTNRPDTQY
>TRBV24-1|NA|TRBJ2-2
ATTPGLAGTTGELF
>TRBV12-3/TRBV12-4|NA|TRBJ1-2
ASSRDAWGYT
>TRBV6-2/TRBV6-3|NA|TRBJ1-4
ASSNREEKLF
>TRBV12-3/TRBV12-4|NA|TRBJ2-7
ASSPLSGQGARGEQY
>TRBV20-1|NA|TRBJ2-4
SAGRRDSLNIQY
>TRBV7-8|NA|TRBJ2-7
ASSLVQGLVLEQY
>TRBV6-6|NA|TRBJ1-2
ASSSGAYGYT
>TRBV9|NA|TRBJ2-2
ASRAGLLGGELF
>TRBV7-2|NA|TRBJ2-2
ASLRGGELF
>TRBV5-6|NA|TRBJ2-5
ASSSRWETQY
>TRBV20-1|NA|TRBJ2-1
SARDRKLAGTVSGNEQF
>TRBV19|NA|TRBJ1-1
ASSLAGIKAF
>TRBV29-1|NA|TRBJ2-7
SVDPGASYEQY
>TRBV5-4|NA|TRBJ1-1
ASSFNRGGNTEAF
>TRBV5-5|NA|TRBJ1-2
ASSLGQADYYGYT
>TRBV20-1|once|TRBJ2-7
SAREGDRAYEQY
>TRBV12-3/TRBV12-4|NA|TRBJ1-2
ASSQGQGRYT
>TRBV3-1|NA|TRBJ1-2
ASSQGGGQGYGYT
>TRBV4-3|NA|TRBJ2-6
ASSQDAVSGSYSGSGANVLT
>TRBV5-6|NA|TRBJ1-6
ASSLEPNSPLH
>TRBV6-5|NA|TRBJ2-2
ASTRGNTGELF
>TRBV7-2|NA|TRBJ1-2
ASSSRIGGYT
>TRBV6-5|NA|TRBJ1-1
ASSYRAAVEVF
>TRBV6-6|NA|TRBJ1-1
ASRGQGGSGNTEAF
>TRBV29-1|NA|TRBJ2-7
SVDGDRNYEQY
>TRBV18|NA|TRBJ1-6
ASSYSATGGSSPLH
>TRBV5-1|NA|TRBJ2-5
ASSPSGGNQETQY
>TRBV4-3|NA|TRBJ2-5
ASSRLGGETQY
>TRBV27|NA|TRBJ1-2
ASSLLAGGGYT
>TRBV30|NA|TRBJ1-1
AWINRANTEAF
>TRBV7-2|NA|TRBJ2-7
ASSPQTGGGYEQY
>TRBV20-1|NA|TRBJ1-5
SASGTGERYSNQPQH
>TRBV12-5|NA|TRBJ1-1
ASGKEGGTEAF
>TRBV5-1|NA|TRBJ2-3
ASSLGEVGTQY
>TRBV2|NA|TRBJ1-2
ASSRSARLYGYT
>TRBV5-4|once|TRBJ2-1
ATSDRSSYNEQF
>TRBV9|NA|TRBJ1-2
ASSAGDDRGLNGYT
>TRBV20-1|NA|TRBJ2-4
SASGGEDIQY
>TRBV29-1|NA|TRBJ2-5
SVGRNGRVQETQY
>TRBV2|NA|TRBJ2-5
ASSPGLAGEAQY
>TRBV3-1|NA|TRBJ1-2
ASSRTGQGYT
>TRBV29-1|NA|TRBJ1-5
SVQSNSNQPQH
>TRBV19|NA|TRBJ1-2
ASSPDRVDGYT